This T cell receptor (beta chain) stems from a study of cytomegalovirus exposure and HLA in healthy donors. Whole-study results and caveats: Previously analyzed data showed that most TCR beta V segments were productive at a frequency of about 87% or about 30%. It was reported that TCR beta sequences correctly inferred the HLA-A and HLA-B alleles for most subjects. Reports credit the classifier with highly specific, highly sensitive diagnosis of cytomegalovirus status.

Concerning this clone: The target antigen is unknown.

At the time of sampling, donors were nominally healthy, though unrecorded immune exposures were likely. Trimming shortened V by 4 bases and J by 9 bases, and 11 bases separated the two germline ends. CDR1 and CDR2 from the germline V gene are SGHNT and YYREEE (reference sequence). The CDR3 is 12 amino acids. PCR amplification relied on 60 Vbeta primers (plus 13 Jbeta primers). Sequenced by immunoSEQ multiplex PCR; TCRdb stores in-frame clones only, minus some. Of approximately 100,000 clones detected, about 74% appear once; the ten largest clones hold approximately 4.3%. Material for sequencing was PBMCs. The clonotype was recovered from a woman between 18 and 30 years old in good health and CMV-seropositive. The chain links TRBV5-4 to TRBJ1-5; tentatively, D is TRBD1 (6 bases). This CDR3 reads CASSQIGGPQHF. In nucleotides, the CDR3 is TGTGCCAGCAGCCAAATAGGGGGGCCCCAGCATTTT.